This T cell receptor beta chain was sequenced in a study of T cells after yellow fever vaccination. Points from the study as a whole: A large majority of primary-vaccination clones showed up again after the booster (96% CD4, around 88% CD8). Few clonotypes appeared in both CD4 and CD8 compartments.

This CDR3 region has 11 residues. CDR1 is MRHNA, CDR2 SNTAGT, per germline. The germline V and J ends were trimmed by 2 bases and 9 bases, with 2 bases remaining between them. It was through 5'RACE template switching that TCR cDNA was made, with a universal primer site and UMIs added. TCRdb analysed the 5' RACE reads with MiXCR anew, one entry per CDR3 protein. The repertoire has a few hundred thousand distinct CDR3 sequences, 6.5% to 8.5% of them found once; the top ten carry around 17%. A note on this clonotype: Its cognate antigen is unknown.

This sample comprised PBMCs, obtained around 45 days after the first yellow fever vaccination. The receptor was isolated from a young man who received the YFV17D yellow fever vaccine. The chain combines TRBV6-4 with TRBJ1-6, with unresolved D. This chain's CDR3 is CASSDSSPLHF. The CDR3 nucleotides read TGTGCCAGCAGTGACAGTTCACCCCTCCACTTT.